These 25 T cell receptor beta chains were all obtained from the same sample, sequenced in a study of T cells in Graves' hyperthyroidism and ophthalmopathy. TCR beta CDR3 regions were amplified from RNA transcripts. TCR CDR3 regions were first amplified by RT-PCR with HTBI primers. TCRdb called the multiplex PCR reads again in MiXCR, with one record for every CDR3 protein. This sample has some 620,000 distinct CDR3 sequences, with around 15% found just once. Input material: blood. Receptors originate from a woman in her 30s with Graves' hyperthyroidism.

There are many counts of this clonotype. The CDR3 sequence is CASSQEGTVDEKLFF. CDR3 coding DNA: TGTGCCAGCAGCCAAGAAGGGACAGTGGATGAAAAACTGTTTTTT. This chain links TRBV3-1 with TRBJ1-4; 7 nucleotides line up with TRBD1. The trim removed 0 bases at V and 6 bases at J, leaving 4 bases unmatched. The CDR3 has 15 amino acids. The germline V gene encodes CDR1 LGHDT and CDR2 YNNKEL (reference sequence). Full variable domain (outside the CDR3, taken from reference TRBV3-1 and TRBJ1-4): DTAVSQTPKYLVTQMGNDKSIKCEQNLGHDTMYWYKQDSKKFLKIMFSYNNKELIINETVPNRFSPKSPDKAHLNLHINSLELGDSAVYFCASSQEGTVDEKLFFGSGTQLSVL.

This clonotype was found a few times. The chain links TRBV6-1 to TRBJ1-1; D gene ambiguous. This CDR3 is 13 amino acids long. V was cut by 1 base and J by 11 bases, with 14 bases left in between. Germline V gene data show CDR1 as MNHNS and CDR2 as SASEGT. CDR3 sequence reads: CASSEVSVKVAFF. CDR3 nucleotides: TGTGCCAGCAGTGAAGTAAGCGTCAAGGTGGCTTTCTTT.

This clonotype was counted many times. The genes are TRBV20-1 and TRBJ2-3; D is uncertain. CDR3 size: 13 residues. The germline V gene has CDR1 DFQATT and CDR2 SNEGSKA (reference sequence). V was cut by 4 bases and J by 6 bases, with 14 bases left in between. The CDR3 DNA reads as TGCAGTGCTAATTATAAGGAGCTGGATACGCAGTATTTT. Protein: CSANYKELDTQYF.

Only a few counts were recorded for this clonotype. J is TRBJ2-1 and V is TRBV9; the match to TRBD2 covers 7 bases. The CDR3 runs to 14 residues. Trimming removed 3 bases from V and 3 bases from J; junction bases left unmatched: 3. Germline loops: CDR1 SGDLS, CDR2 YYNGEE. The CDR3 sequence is CASSAGTIYNEQFF. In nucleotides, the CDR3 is TGTGCCAGCAGCGCCGGGACTATCTACAATGAGCAGTTCTTC.

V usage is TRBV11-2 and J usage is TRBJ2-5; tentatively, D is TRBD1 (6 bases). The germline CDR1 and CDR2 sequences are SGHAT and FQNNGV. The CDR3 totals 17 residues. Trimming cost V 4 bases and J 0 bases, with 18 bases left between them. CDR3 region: CASSSQSPGTNQETQYF. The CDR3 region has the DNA TGTGCCAGCAGCTCCCAATCCCCGGGGACAAACCAAGAGACCCAGTACTTC.

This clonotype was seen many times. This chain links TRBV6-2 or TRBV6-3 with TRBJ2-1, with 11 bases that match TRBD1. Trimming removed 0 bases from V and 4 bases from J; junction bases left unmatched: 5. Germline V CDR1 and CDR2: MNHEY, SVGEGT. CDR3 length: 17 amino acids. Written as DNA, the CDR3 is TGTGCCAGCAGTTACTCTATGGGACAGGGGGATTACAATGAGCAGTTCTTC. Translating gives CASSYSMGQGDYNEQFF.

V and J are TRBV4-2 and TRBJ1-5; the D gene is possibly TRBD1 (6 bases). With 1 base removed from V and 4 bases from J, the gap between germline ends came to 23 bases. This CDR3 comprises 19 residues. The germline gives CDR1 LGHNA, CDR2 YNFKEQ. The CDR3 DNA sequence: TGTGCCAGCAGCCAAGGGGGGGCAGGGGTCAAGAATCTAAATCAGCCCCAGCATTTT. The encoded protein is CASSQGGAGVKNLNQPQHF.

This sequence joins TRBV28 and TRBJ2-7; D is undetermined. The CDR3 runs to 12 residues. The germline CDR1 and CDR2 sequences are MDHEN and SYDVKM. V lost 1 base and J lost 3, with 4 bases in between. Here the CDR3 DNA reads TGTGCCAGCAGTTTATACAACTACGAGCAGTACTTC. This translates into CASSLYNYEQYF.

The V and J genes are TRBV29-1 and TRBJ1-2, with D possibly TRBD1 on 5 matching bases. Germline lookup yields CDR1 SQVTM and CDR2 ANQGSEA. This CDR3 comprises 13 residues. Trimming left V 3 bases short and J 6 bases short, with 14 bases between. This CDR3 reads CSVEGGSWNGYTF. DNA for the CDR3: TGCAGCGTTGAGGGGGGGAGTTGGAATGGCTACACCTTC. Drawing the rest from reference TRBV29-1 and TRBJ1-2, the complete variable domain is SAVISQKPSRDICQRGTSLTIQCQVDSQVTMMFWYRQQPGQSLTLIATANQGSEATYESGFVIDKFPISRPNLTFSTLTVSNMSPEDSSIYLCSVEGGSWNGYTFGSGTRLTVV.

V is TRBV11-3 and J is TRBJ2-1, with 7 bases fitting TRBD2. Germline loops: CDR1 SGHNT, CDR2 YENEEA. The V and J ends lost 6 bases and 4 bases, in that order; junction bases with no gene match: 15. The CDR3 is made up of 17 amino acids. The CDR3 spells CASSIGSSGRPYNEQFF. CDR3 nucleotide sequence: TGTGCCAGCAGTATTGGGTCTAGCGGTAGACCTTACAATGAGCAGTTCTTC.

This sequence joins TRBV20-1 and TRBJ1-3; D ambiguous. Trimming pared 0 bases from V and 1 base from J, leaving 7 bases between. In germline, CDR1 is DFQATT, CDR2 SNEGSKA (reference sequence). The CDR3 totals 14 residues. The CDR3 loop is CSARDSGSGNTIYF. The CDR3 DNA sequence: TGCAGTGCTAGAGATTCAGGTTCTGGAAACACCATATATTTT.

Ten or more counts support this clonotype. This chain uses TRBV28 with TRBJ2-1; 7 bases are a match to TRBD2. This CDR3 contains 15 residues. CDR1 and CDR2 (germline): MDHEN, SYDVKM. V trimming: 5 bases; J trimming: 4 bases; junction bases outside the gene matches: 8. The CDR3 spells CASSPASGPYNEQFF. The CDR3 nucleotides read TGTGCCAGCAGTCCCGCTAGCGGACCGTACAATGAGCAGTTCTTC.

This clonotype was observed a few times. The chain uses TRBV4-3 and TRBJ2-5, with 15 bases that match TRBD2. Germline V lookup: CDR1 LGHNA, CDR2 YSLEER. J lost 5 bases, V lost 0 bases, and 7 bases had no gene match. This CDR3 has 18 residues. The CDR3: CASSQDSGLAGGMETQYF. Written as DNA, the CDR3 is TGCGCCAGCAGCCAAGATTCTGGACTAGCGGGAGGGATGGAGACCCAGTACTTC.

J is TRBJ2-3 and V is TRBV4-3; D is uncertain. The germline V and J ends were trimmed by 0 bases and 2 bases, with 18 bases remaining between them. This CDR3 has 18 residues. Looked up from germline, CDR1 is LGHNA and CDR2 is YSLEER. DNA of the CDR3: TGCGCCAGCAGCCAAGATGTGTACAGTAGGCGCACCACAGATACGCAGTATTTT. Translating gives CASSQDVYSRRTTDTQYF.

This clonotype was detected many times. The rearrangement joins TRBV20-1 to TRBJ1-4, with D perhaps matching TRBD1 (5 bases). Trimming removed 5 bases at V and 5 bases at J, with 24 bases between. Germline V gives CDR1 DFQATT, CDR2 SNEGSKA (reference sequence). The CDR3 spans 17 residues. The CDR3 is CSARERISGTANEKLFF. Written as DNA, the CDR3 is TGCAGTGCTCGCGAACGTATCTCCGGGACCGCGAATGAAAAACTGTTTTTT.

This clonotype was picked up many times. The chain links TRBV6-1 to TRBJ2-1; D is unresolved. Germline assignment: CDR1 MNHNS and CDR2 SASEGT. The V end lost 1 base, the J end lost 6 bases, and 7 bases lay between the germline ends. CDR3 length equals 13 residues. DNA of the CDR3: TGTGCCAGCAGTGAAGACGAGCTCAATGAGCAGTTCTTC. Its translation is CASSEDELNEQFF.

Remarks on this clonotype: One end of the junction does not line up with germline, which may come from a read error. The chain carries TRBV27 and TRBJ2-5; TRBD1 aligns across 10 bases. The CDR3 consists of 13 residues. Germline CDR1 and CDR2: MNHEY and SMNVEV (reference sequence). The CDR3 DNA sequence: TGTGCCAGCAGTCGAAACCGGGACAGGGGCAAAAACTTC. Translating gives CASSRNRDRGKNF.

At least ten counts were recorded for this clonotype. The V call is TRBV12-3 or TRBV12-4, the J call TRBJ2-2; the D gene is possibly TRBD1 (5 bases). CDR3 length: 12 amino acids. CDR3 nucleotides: TGTGCACAGGCCCGTGGCACCGGGGAGCTGTTTTTT. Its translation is CAQARGTGELFF.

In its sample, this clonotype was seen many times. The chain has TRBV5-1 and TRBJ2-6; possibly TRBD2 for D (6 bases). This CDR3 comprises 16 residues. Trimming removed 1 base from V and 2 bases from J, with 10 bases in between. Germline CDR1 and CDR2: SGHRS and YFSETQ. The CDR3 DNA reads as TGCGCCAGCAGCTTGATGGGGGGAGCTGGGGCCAACGTCCTGACTTTC. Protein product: CASSLMGGAGANVLTF.

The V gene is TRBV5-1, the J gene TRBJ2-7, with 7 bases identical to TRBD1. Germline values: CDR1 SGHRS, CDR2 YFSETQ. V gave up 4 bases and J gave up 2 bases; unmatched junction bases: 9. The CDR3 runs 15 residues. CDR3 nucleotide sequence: TGCGCCAGCAGCCTCTCGACAGGGAACCCCTACGAGCAGTACTTC. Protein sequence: CASSLSTGNPYEQYF.

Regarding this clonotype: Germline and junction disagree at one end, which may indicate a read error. Written as DNA, the CDR3 is TGTGCCAACAGCGCCCGAGGTAGCGGGAATGCCGGGGAGCTGTTTTTT. Residues: CANSARGSGNAGELFF. The V gene is TRBV7-2, the J gene TRBJ2-2; 8 positions agree with TRBD2. The V gene's germline CDR1 is SGHTA and CDR2 FQGNSA. The CDR3 totals 16 residues.

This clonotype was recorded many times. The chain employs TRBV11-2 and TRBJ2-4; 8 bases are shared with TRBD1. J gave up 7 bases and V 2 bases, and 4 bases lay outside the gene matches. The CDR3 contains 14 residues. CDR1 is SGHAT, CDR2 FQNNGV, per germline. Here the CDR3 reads CASSLWTGRNIQYF. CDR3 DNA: TGTGCCAGCAGCTTATGGACAGGGAGGAACATTCAGTACTTC.

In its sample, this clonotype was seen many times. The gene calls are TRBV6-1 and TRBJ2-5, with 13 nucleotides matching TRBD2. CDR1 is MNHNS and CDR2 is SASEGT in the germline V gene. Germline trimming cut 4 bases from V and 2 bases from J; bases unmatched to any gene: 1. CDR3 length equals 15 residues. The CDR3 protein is CASSVGLAGQETQYF. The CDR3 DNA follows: TGTGCCAGCAGTGTGGGACTAGCGGGACAAGAGACCCAGTACTTC.

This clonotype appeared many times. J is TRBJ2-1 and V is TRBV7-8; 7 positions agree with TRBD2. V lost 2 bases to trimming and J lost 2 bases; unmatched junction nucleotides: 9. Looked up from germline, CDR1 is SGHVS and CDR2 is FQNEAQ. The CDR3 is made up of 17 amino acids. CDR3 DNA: TGTGCCAGCAGCTTACGAGGTGGGGGGGAGACCTACAATGAGCAGTTCTTC. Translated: CASSLRGGGETYNEQFF.

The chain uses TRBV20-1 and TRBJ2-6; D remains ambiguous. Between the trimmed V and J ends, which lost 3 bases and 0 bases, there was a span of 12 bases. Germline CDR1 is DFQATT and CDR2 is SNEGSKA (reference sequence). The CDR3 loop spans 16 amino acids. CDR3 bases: TGCAGTGCTAGTGCCCAGAGGAACTCTGGGGCCAACGTCCTGACTTTC. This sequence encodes CSASAQRNSGANVLTF.